Listed below are T cell receptor beta chains from one sample, sequenced in a study of cytomegalovirus exposure and HLA in healthy donors. Generated by immunoSEQ multiplex PCR, the TCRdb table keeps only in-frame clones and is missing some. Its table records roughly 51,000 clones. Input material: PBMCs. Every receptor here comes from a male donor in good health and CMV-seropositive. Both conserved end residues are part of each CDR3. Each record gives: D gene, V gene, J gene, CDR3 DNA, CDR3 protein. The D gene is left open where the match is weak.

d_gene: NA; v_gene: TRBV1; j_gene: TRBJ1-3; CDR3nt: TGCACCAGCACCCCCCCTAGGGGAAGAGATCCTGGAAACACCATATATTTT; CDR3aa: CTSTPPRGRDPGNTIYF
d_gene: TRBD1; v_gene: TRBV6-5; j_gene: TRBJ2-2; CDR3nt: TGTGCCAGCAGTTTGACAGGGAAAGCCACCGGGGAGCTGTTTTTT; CDR3aa: CASSLTGKATGELFF
d_gene: NA; v_gene: TRBV4-3; j_gene: TRBJ1-5; CDR3nt: TGCGCCAGCAGCCAGCAGGTCAATCAGCCCCAGCATTTT; CDR3aa: CASSQQVNQPQHF
d_gene: TRBD1; v_gene: TRBV4-1; j_gene: TRBJ1-1; CDR3nt: TGCGCCAGCAGCCAGGGACAGGAGGTGAACACTGAAGCTTTCTTT; CDR3aa: CASSQGQEVNTEAFF
d_gene: NA; v_gene: TRBV4-2; j_gene: TRBJ2-2; CDR3nt: TGTGTCAGCAGCCAAGAGTTGACGGGGGGCCTTATCGGCACCGGGGAGCTGTTTTTT; CDR3aa: CVSSQELTGGLIGTGELFF
d_gene: NA; v_gene: TRBV19; j_gene: TRBJ1-5; CDR3nt: TGTGCCAGTAGTTTTTTGAGTCAGCCCCAGCATTTT; CDR3aa: CASSFLSQPQHF
d_gene: NA; v_gene: TRBV4-3; j_gene: TRBJ1-5; CDR3nt: TGCGCCAGCAGCCAAGAGGTCCAGGATAGCAATCAGCCCCAGCATTTT; CDR3aa: CASSQEVQDSNQPQHF
d_gene: NA; v_gene: TRBV6-5; j_gene: TRBJ2-1; CDR3nt: TGTGCCAGCAGTTACTCACGTCTACCAAATTACAATGAGCAGTTCTTC; CDR3aa: CASSYSRLPNYNEQFF
d_gene: TRBD1; v_gene: TRBV2; j_gene: TRBJ2-7; CDR3nt: TGTGCCAGCCCGGGACAGGGAACCTACGAGCAGTACTTC; CDR3aa: CASPGQGTYEQYF
d_gene: TRBD1; v_gene: TRBV7-3; j_gene: TRBJ2-1; CDR3nt: TGTGCCAGCAGCGAGGACAGGGGTTCCTACAATGAGCAGTTCTTC; CDR3aa: CASSEDRGSYNEQFF
d_gene: NA; v_gene: TRBV7-2; j_gene: TRBJ1-2; CDR3nt: TGTGCCAGCAGCCAGGACAAGATAAACTATGGCTACACCTTC; CDR3aa: CASSQDKINYGYTF
d_gene: NA; v_gene: TRBV27; j_gene: TRBJ1-6; CDR3nt: TGTGCCAGCACTACCGAGGGAGGGGGTAATAAGCCCCTCCACTTT; CDR3aa: CASTTEGGGNKPLHF
d_gene: NA; v_gene: TRBV5-1; j_gene: TRBJ1-6; CDR3nt: TGCGCCAGCAGCTCCGTGCCCCAGGGGAGCAATTCACCCCTCCACTTT; CDR3aa: CASSSVPQGSNSPLHF
d_gene: NA; v_gene: TRBV27; j_gene: TRBJ1-2; CDR3nt: TGTGCCAGCAGTAAGGTTGACAGAATAACTGGCTACACCTTC; CDR3aa: CASSKVDRITGYTF
d_gene: TRBD1; v_gene: TRBV7-7; j_gene: TRBJ1-6; CDR3nt: TGTGCCAGCAGCTTAGAGGGACAGGGAGACTCACCCCTCCACTTT; CDR3aa: CASSLEGQGDSPLHF
d_gene: TRBD1; v_gene: TRBV6-1; j_gene: TRBJ2-7; CDR3nt: TGTGCCAGCAGTGTAAAGTGGGACAGGGTAAACGAGCAGTACTTC; CDR3aa: CASSVKWDRVNEQYF
d_gene: TRBD2; v_gene: TRBV7-7; j_gene: TRBJ2-1; CDR3nt: TGTGCCAGCAGCCCCGGGGGGGCCTTAGCGGGGGTAACCTACAATGAGCAGTTCTTC; CDR3aa: CASSPGGALAGVTYNEQFF
d_gene: NA; v_gene: TRBV27; j_gene: TRBJ1-2; CDR3nt: TGTGCCAGCAGTTTGGAGGGGCACGGCTACACCTTC; CDR3aa: CASSLEGHGYTF
d_gene: NA; v_gene: TRBV9; j_gene: TRBJ2-7; CDR3nt: TGTGCCAGCAGCGTAGCTTTGGGGGGCTCCTACGAGCAGTACTTC; CDR3aa: CASSVALGGSYEQYF
d_gene: TRBD1; v_gene: TRBV5-6; j_gene: TRBJ1-1; CDR3nt: TGTGCCAGCAGCTGGGACAGGATGAACACTGAAGCTTTCTTT; CDR3aa: CASSWDRMNTEAFF
d_gene: NA; v_gene: TRBV6-5; j_gene: TRBJ2-7; CDR3nt: TGTGCCAGCAGTCCGTTCGATGAGCACTCCTACGAGCAGTACTTC; CDR3aa: CASSPFDEHSYEQYF
d_gene: TRBD2; v_gene: TRBV5-6; j_gene: TRBJ2-7; CDR3nt: TGTGCCAGCAGCTTGATCGGGGGGGAGGACTACGAGCAGTACTTC; CDR3aa: CASSLIGGEDYEQYF
d_gene: TRBD1; v_gene: TRBV5-1; j_gene: TRBJ1-2; CDR3nt: TGCGCCAGCAGCCCCGCATCGGGACAGGGGCTTAGTTACTATGGCTACACCTTC; CDR3aa: CASSPASGQGLSYYGYTF
d_gene: NA; v_gene: TRBV5-1; j_gene: TRBJ2-3; CDR3nt: TGCGCCAGTGGAGGGGAAACAGGTCCCACAGATACGCAGTATTTT; CDR3aa: CASGGETGPTDTQYF
d_gene: NA; v_gene: TRBV7-2; j_gene: TRBJ2-3; CDR3nt: TGTGCCAGCAGCCCACGACAGAGCCTGAGCACAGATACGCAGTATTTT; CDR3aa: CASSPRQSLSTDTQYF
d_gene: TRBD1; v_gene: TRBV5-5; j_gene: TRBJ1-2; CDR3nt: TGTGCCAGCAGCTTGGAACAGGGGAACTATGGCTACACCTTC; CDR3aa: CASSLEQGNYGYTF
d_gene: TRBD1; v_gene: TRBV5-1; j_gene: TRBJ2-7; CDR3nt: TGCGCCAGCAGCTTGGGGCAGGGGGCTCTCGAGCAGTACTTC; CDR3aa: CASSLGQGALEQYF
d_gene: TRBD1; v_gene: TRBV6-6; j_gene: TRBJ2-5; CDR3nt: TGTGCCAGCAGAGCAGGGGGCGGGGAGACCCAGTACTTC; CDR3aa: CASRAGGGETQYF
d_gene: NA; v_gene: TRBV4-1; j_gene: TRBJ1-2; CDR3nt: TGCGCCAGCAGCAGTCCTCAGGGGAACTATGGCTACACCTTC; CDR3aa: CASSSPQGNYGYTF
d_gene: NA; v_gene: TRBV30; j_gene: TRBJ1-5; CDR3nt: TGTGCCTGGAGTGGGCGGAACAATCAGCCCCAGCATTTT; CDR3aa: CAWSGRNNQPQHF
d_gene: TRBD1; v_gene: TRBV4-1; j_gene: TRBJ2-3; CDR3nt: TGCGCCAGCAGGGTACCGGCGGACAGGGGATCAGATACGCAGTATTTT; CDR3aa: CASRVPADRGSDTQYF
d_gene: NA; v_gene: TRBV5-6; j_gene: TRBJ2-1; CDR3nt: TGTGCCAGCACCTGGGGGGGCGAGCAGTTCTTC; CDR3aa: CASTWGGEQFF
d_gene: NA; v_gene: TRBV6-1; j_gene: TRBJ2-1; CDR3nt: TGTGCCAGCAGTGAATGGGGGGATGGAGATGAGCAGTTCTTC; CDR3aa: CASSEWGDGDEQFF
d_gene: NA; v_gene: TRBV5-1; j_gene: TRBJ2-7; CDR3nt: TGCGCCAGCAGCTACAACTACGAGCAGTACTTC; CDR3aa: CASSYNYEQYF
d_gene: NA; v_gene: TRBV7-9; j_gene: TRBJ1-2; CDR3nt: TGTGCCAGCAGCTTATTCAGTCTTGTAAACTATGGCTACACCTTC; CDR3aa: CASSLFSLVNYGYTF
d_gene: TRBD1; v_gene: TRBV5-1; j_gene: TRBJ1-6; CDR3nt: TGCGCCAGCAGCATAGAGGGACAGGGGGGTTCACCCCTCCACTTT; CDR3aa: CASSIEGQGGSPLHF
d_gene: NA; v_gene: TRBV5-6; j_gene: TRBJ1-6; CDR3nt: TGTGCCAGCAGCTTGGCCCCGTCCCTCTCCTATAATTCACCCCTCCACTTT; CDR3aa: CASSLAPSLSYNSPLHF
d_gene: NA; v_gene: TRBV4-1; j_gene: TRBJ1-4; CDR3nt: TGCGCCAGCAGCCAAGATCCGGGTGAAAAACTGTTTTTT; CDR3aa: CASSQDPGEKLFF
d_gene: NA; v_gene: TRBV9; j_gene: TRBJ1-1; CDR3nt: TGTGCCAGCAGCGTAGGGCCCCGGAACACTGAAGCTTTCTTT; CDR3aa: CASSVGPRNTEAFF
d_gene: NA; v_gene: TRBV29-1; j_gene: TRBJ1-2; CDR3nt: TGCAGCGTTGAAGAAGCAGGGTCGTTGATGGCCTATGGCTACACCTTC; CDR3aa: CSVEEAGSLMAYGYTF
d_gene: NA; v_gene: TRBV19; j_gene: TRBJ1-5; CDR3nt: TGTGCCAGCAGGGACATTATCCTTGCTCAGCCCCAGCATTTT; CDR3aa: CASRDIILAQPQHF
d_gene: NA; v_gene: TRBV5-1; j_gene: TRBJ1-1; CDR3nt: TGCGCCAGCAGCCACGGGGAGGTAGGGAACACTGAAGCTTTCTTT; CDR3aa: CASSHGEVGNTEAFF
d_gene: NA; v_gene: TRBV19; j_gene: TRBJ1-5; CDR3nt: TGTGCCAGTAGTCCCCCGGACAGACAGCCCCAGCATTTT; CDR3aa: CASSPPDRQPQHF
d_gene: NA; v_gene: TRBV9; j_gene: TRBJ1-1; CDR3nt: TGTGCCAGCAGCCCCCACGGGGGGGACACTGAAGCTTTCTTT; CDR3aa: CASSPHGGDTEAFF